These 10 T cell receptor beta chains were all obtained from the same sample, sequenced in a study of cytomegalovirus exposure and HLA in healthy donors. Sequencing was performed with immunoSEQ multiplex PCR; in TCRdb, only in-frame clones are kept and a portion is missing. The table lists about 150,000 clones, approximately 90% of them singletons, with roughly 6.5% in the top ten. Sequencing was done on a sample of PBMCs. Source of these receptors: a woman in her 30s in good health and CMV-seropositive.

This clone was seen many times. The rearrangement links TRBV7-2 to TRBJ1-2; 10 nucleotides line up with TRBD1. Per the germline V gene, CDR1 is SGHTA and CDR2 is FQGNSA. Trimming removed 5 bases from V and 7 bases from J; junction bases left unmatched: 19. CDR3 size: 18 residues. The CDR3 loop is CASSPQSGNTRTGGGYTF. The CDR3 bases are TGTGCCAGCAGCCCACAATCCGGTAACACAAGGACAGGGGGTGGCTACACCTTC.

The rearrangement uses TRBV5-6 and TRBJ1-1; the D gene is possibly TRBD1 (5 bases). Trimming took 3 bases from V and 0 from J, leaving 12 bases between them. The CDR3 sequence is 15 residues long. CDR1 is SGHDT and CDR2 is YYEEEE in the germline V gene. CDR3 nucleotide sequence: TGTGCCAGCAGCTCCACCCGGGGGTTGAACACTGAAGCTTTCTTT. Translating gives CASSSTRGLNTEAFF.

The chain joins TRBV10-1 to TRBJ1-6, with D maybe TRBD1 (6 bases). V lost 6 bases and J 7 bases, leaving 10 bases between the germline ends. CDR3 length: 13 residues. CDR1 is WNHNN, CDR2 SYGVQD, per germline (reference sequence). The CDR3, as DNA: TGCGCCAGCAGCCCAGACAGGAATTCACCCCTCCACTTT. This gives the protein CASSPDRNSPLHF.

The rearrangement links TRBV29-1 to TRBJ2-1; 10 bases are shared with TRBD2. V trimming: 6 bases; J trimming: 9 bases; junction bases outside the gene matches: 5. Germline CDR1 reads SQVTM; CDR2 reads ANQGSEA. CDR3 length: 12 amino acids. CDR3 in amino acids: CSVAGGPSEQFF. The CDR3 DNA follows: TGCAGCGTAGCGGGAGGGCCGAGTGAGCAGTTCTTC.

The chain uses TRBV29-1 and TRBJ1-4, with TRBD1 matching 7 bases. Trimming took 7 bases from V and 4 from J; bases not matched to a gene: 3. Germline V CDR1 and CDR2: SQVTM, ANQGSEA. This CDR3 has 12 residues. The chain's CDR3 is CSGRGRNEKLFF. CDR3 in DNA: TGCAGCGGGAGGGGGCGTAATGAAAAACTGTTTTTT.

The chain is built from TRBV2 and TRBJ2-1; D perhaps matches TRBD2 (5 bases). Germline CDR1 and CDR2: SNHLY and FYNNEI. This CDR3 is 12 amino acids long. V was shortened by 7 bases and J by 3 bases, with 7 bases between the two germline ends. CDR3 nucleotide sequence: TGTGCCAGCAACGGGGACTACAATGAGCAGTTCTTC. This sequence encodes CASNGDYNEQFF. Full variable domain (missing parts from reference TRBV2 and TRBJ2-1): EPEVTQTPSHQVTQMGQEVILRCVPISNHLYFYWYRQILGQKVEFLVSFYNNEISEKSEIFDDQFSVERPDGSNFTLKIRSTKLEDSAMYFCASNGDYNEQFFGPGTRLTVL.

The genes are TRBV9 and TRBJ2-2, with D unclear. V was shortened by 0 bases and J by 7 bases, with 7 bases between the two germline ends. Germline values: CDR1 SGDLS, CDR2 YYNGEE. The CDR3 sequence is 13 residues long. The CDR3 bases are TGTGCCAGCAGCGTAGTCGCGAACGGGGAGCTGTTTTTT. It yields the protein CASSVVANGELFF. Together with reference TRBV9 and TRBJ2-2, the CDR3 gives the full variable domain: DSGVTQTPKHLITATGQRVTLRCSPRSGDLSVYWYQQSLDQGLQFLIQYYNGEERAKGNILERFSAQQFPDLHSELNLSSLELGDSALYFCASSVVANGELFFGEGSRLTVL.

The chain employs TRBV10-1 and TRBJ2-7, with D perhaps TRBD2 (5 bases). The CDR3 is made up of 15 amino acids. The V end lost 3 bases, the J end lost 0 bases, and 12 bases lay between the germline ends. Germline CDR1 is WNHNN and CDR2 is SYGVQD (reference sequence). CDR3 protein: CASSDMTGSSYEQYF. The CDR3 DNA reads as TGCGCCAGCAGTGATATGACGGGGAGCTCCTACGAGCAGTACTTC.

This chain joins TRBV9 and TRBJ2-7; 9 bases fit TRBD1. With V trimmed by 0 bases and J by 5 bases, 18 bases remained unmatched. This CDR3 comprises 19 residues. CDR1 is SGDLS, CDR2 YYNGEE, per germline. The CDR3 coding sequence is TGTGCCAGCAGCGTAGTTACGGGGACGACCCGGGACAGGGACCACGAGCAGTACTTC. Translating it yields CASSVVTGTTRDRDHEQYF.

The chain carries TRBV6-5 and TRBJ1-1, with unresolved D. Germline V gene lookup returns CDR1 MNHEY and CDR2 SVGAGI. Trimming pared 6 bases from V and 2 bases from J, leaving 16 bases between. The CDR3 is 15 amino acids. CDR3 protein: CASRRRAIQNTEAFF. The CDR3 DNA reads as TGTGCCAGCAGGCGGAGGGCAATCCAAAACACTGAAGCTTTCTTT.